The 19 T cell receptor beta chains listed next were all sequenced from one sample in a study of blood T cell repertoires in COVID-19. This table comes from immunoSEQ multiplex PCR, and its TCRdb copy is limited to in-frame clones, with some not included. Among 150,000 to 200,000 clones listed, about 80% were seen once. The sequenced sample consisted of peripheral blood. The receptors originated from a man in his 60s with acute or convalescent COVID-19.

The V gene is TRBV20-1, the J gene TRBJ2-3; a weak D match, TRBD2 (6 bases). The CDR3 is made up of 11 amino acids. Germline V gene data show CDR1 as DFQATT and CDR2 as SNEGSKA (reference sequence). V was clipped by 6 bases and J by 9 bases, with 13 bases between them. In DNA form, the CDR3 reads TGCAGTGCCCGTTTAGCGGAAACGCAGTATTTT. It translates to CSARLAETQYF.

The chain carries TRBV30 and TRBJ1-1; TRBD1 aligns across 7 bases. The CDR3 is 12 residues long. Germline V gene sequence: CDR1 GTSNPN, CDR2 SVGIG (reference sequence). The ends lost 6 bases at V and 4 bases at J; junction bases unmatched: 5. The CDR3 coding sequence is TGTGCCTGCCTCAGGGGGGTCACTGAAGCTTTCTTT. Amino acid sequence: CACLRGVTEAFF. The variable domain in full, with the rest retrieved from reference TRBV30 and TRBJ1-1, is SQTIHQWPATLVQPVGSPLSLECTVEGTSNPNLYWYRQAAGRGLQLLFYSVGIGQISSEVPQNLSASRPQDRQFILSSKKLLLSDSGFYLCACLRGVTEAFFGQGTRLTVV.

The J gene is TRBJ2-7, the V gene TRBV7-2, with TRBD2 identical over 8 bases. Germline CDR1 is SGHTA and CDR2 is FQGNSA. J lost 2 bases, V lost 1 base, and 4 bases had no gene match. The CDR3 extends over 15 amino acids. The CDR3: CASSLGSGGTYEQYF. CDR3 nucleotide sequence: TGTGCCAGCAGCTTAGGGAGCGGGGGCACCTACGAGCAGTACTTC.

The chain combines TRBV28 with TRBJ1-6; no clear D gene. Germline CDR1 MDHEN, CDR2 SYDVKM. V was shortened by 5 bases and J by 11 bases, with 19 bases between the two germline ends. The CDR3 is made up of 15 amino acids. CDR3 nucleotide sequence: TGTGCCAGCAGTACCCAGAGACGGGGTGCGGCACCCCTCCACTTT. Translation gives CASSTQRRGAAPLHF.

The genes are TRBV9 and TRBJ2-7, with 9 nucleotides matching TRBD2. J gave up 3 bases and V 3 bases, and 10 bases lay outside the gene matches. CDR1 and CDR2 (germline): SGDLS, YYNGEE. This CDR3 spans 16 amino acids. CDR3 residues: CASSAQGLAGYYEQYF. As DNA, the CDR3 is TGTGCCAGCAGCGCCCAGGGTCTAGCGGGGTACTACGAGCAGTACTTC.

This clone has a single count. The rearrangement joins TRBV20-1 to TRBJ1-4, with 7 bases lining up with TRBD1. V lost 3 bases, J lost 8 bases, and 9 bases stayed unmatched. Germline V gene lookup returns CDR1 DFQATT and CDR2 SNEGSKA (reference sequence). The CDR3 length is 14 residues. In DNA form, the CDR3 reads TGCAGTGCTAGTCAACGACAGGGTAGCGAAAAACTGTTTTTT. Translating it yields CSASQRQGSEKLFF.

The chain joins TRBV5-1 to TRBJ2-3; weak D call: TRBD2 (7 bases). Germline CDR1 SGHRS, CDR2 YFSETQ. The CDR3 consists of 17 residues. V was cut by 4 bases and J by 2 bases, with 20 bases left in between. For the CDR3, the DNA is TGCGCCAGCAGCCACGGTGCCGGGGGGCGACCCACAGATACGCAGTATTTT. Translated, it gives CASSHGAGGRPTDTQYF.

CDR3 residues: CAISSDRGPTGELFF. The CDR3 region has the DNA TGTGCCATCTCTAGTGACAGGGGGCCCACCGGGGAGCTGTTTTTT. The chain recombines TRBV24-1 with TRBJ2-2, with 10 bases lining up with TRBD1. This CDR3 region has 15 residues. Per the germline V gene, CDR1 is KGHDR and CDR2 is SFDVKD. V dropped 11 bases and J dropped 4; count of bases not matched to a gene: 9.

The J gene is TRBJ2-7, the V gene TRBV20-1, with 8 bases identical to TRBD1. This CDR3 region has 15 residues. V trimming: 3 bases; J trimming: 2 bases; junction bases outside the gene matches: 9. Germline CDR1 reads DFQATT; CDR2 reads SNEGSKA (reference sequence). CDR3 protein: CSASYDRGSPYEQYF. CDR3 DNA: TGCAGTGCTAGTTATGACAGGGGCAGCCCCTACGAGCAGTACTTC.

The J gene is TRBJ1-1, the V gene TRBV6-2 or TRBV6-3; D is uncertain. This CDR3 contains 15 residues. From germline, CDR1 is MNHEY and CDR2 SVGEGT. Trimming left V 0 bases short and J 7 bases short, with 15 bases between. CDR3 protein: CASSYSSRGSYEAFF. DNA of the CDR3: TGTGCCAGCAGTTACTCGAGTCGGGGTTCGTATGAAGCTTTCTTT.

The rearrangement links TRBV11-3 to TRBJ1-1; a possible D gene is TRBD1 (6 bases). Germline V gene sequence: CDR1 SGHNT, CDR2 YENEEA. Trimming removed 3 bases from V and 2 bases from J, with 13 bases in between. The CDR3 spans 15 residues. The CDR3: CASSLGKQGNTEAFF. CDR3 sequence (DNA): TGTGCCAGCAGCTTGGGTAAACAGGGTAACACTGAAGCTTTCTTT.

The rearrangement uses TRBV6-4 and TRBJ2-2, with 8 bases that match TRBD2. This CDR3 has 14 residues. Germline values: CDR1 MRHNA, CDR2 SNTAGT. Trimming at V came to 8 bases and at J to 7 bases, leaving 9 bases not matched to a gene. CDR3 protein: CASGPSGTSGELFF. CDR3 in DNA: TGTGCCAGCGGCCCTTCCGGGACTAGCGGGGAGCTGTTTTTT.

The chain combines TRBV19 with TRBJ1-1; tentative D call: TRBD1 (6 bases). V lost 2 bases and J lost 3, with 10 bases in between. The germline CDR1 and CDR2 sequences are LNHDA and SQIVND (reference sequence). The CDR3 length is 14 residues. CDR3 DNA: TGTGCCAGTAGTATACTACAGGGACACACTGAAGCTTTCTTT. This sequence encodes CASSILQGHTEAFF.

The chain recombines TRBV19 with TRBJ2-7; tentative D call: TRBD1 (6 bases). CDR3 size: 15 residues. Per germline, CDR1 LNHDA and CDR2 SQIVND (reference sequence). Between the trimmed V and J ends, which lost 6 bases and 0 bases, there was a span of 15 bases. CDR3 sequence: CASRPRPGVSYEQYF. DNA for the CDR3: TGTGCCAGTAGACCCAGGCCAGGGGTCTCCTACGAGCAGTACTTC. Filled out from reference TRBV19 and TRBJ2-7, the complete variable domain reads DGGITQSPKYLFRKEGQNVTLSCEQNLNHDAMYWYRQDPGQGLRLIYYSQIVNDFQKGDIAEGYSVSREKKESFPLTVTSAQKNPTAFYLCASRPRPGVSYEQYFGPGTRLTVT.

V gene TRBV4-1 combines with J gene TRBJ2-5; 8 bases are a match to TRBD1. The CDR3 has 15 residues. Germline V gene lookup returns CDR1 MGHRA and CDR2 YSYEKL. V dropped 0 bases and J dropped 4; count of bases not matched to a gene: 4. The CDR3 is CASSQDRTGGETQYF. In DNA form, the CDR3 reads TGCGCCAGCAGCCAAGATAGAACAGGGGGAGAGACCCAGTACTTC.

This clone occurred once. The chain recombines TRBV4-1 with TRBJ2-3; TRBD2 matches 9 bases. J gave up 2 bases and V 8 bases, and 5 bases lay outside the gene matches. CDR1 and CDR2 (germline): MGHRA, YSYEKL. This CDR3 spans 14 amino acids. The CDR3 reads CASGRGGDTDTQYF. CDR3 DNA: TGCGCCAGCGGGCGCGGGGGGGACACAGATACGCAGTATTTT.

The chain is built from TRBV19 and TRBJ2-2; the D gene is possibly TRBD1 (5 bases). Trimming pared 4 bases from V and 3 bases from J, leaving 15 bases between. The CDR3 sequence is 16 residues long. Per the germline V gene, CDR1 is LNHDA and CDR2 is SQIVND (reference sequence). The CDR3 DNA reads TGTGCCAGTAGTACCCGAGACAGAATTGACACCGGGGAGCTGTTTTTT. Residues: CASSTRDRIDTGELFF.

The count of this clone is one. V and J are TRBV24-1 and TRBJ1-1, with no clear D. The V gene lost 2 bases and the J gene lost 3 bases, with 6 bases spanning the gap. The CDR3 length is 13 residues. The germline gives CDR1 KGHDR, CDR2 SFDVKD. CDR3 sequence reads: CATSDYEDTEAFF. The DNA for the CDR3 is TGTGCCACCAGTGATTACGAGGACACTGAAGCTTTCTTT.

Only one count was recorded for this clone. The chain joins TRBV19 to TRBJ1-2, with TRBD1 as a possible D gene (5 bases). Trimming left V 8 bases short and J 5 bases short, with 12 bases between. Germline CDR1 reads LNHDA; CDR2 reads SQIVND (reference sequence). CDR3 length: 12 residues. CDR3 in amino acids: CASGQRRYGYTF. The DNA of the CDR3 is TGTGCCAGTGGACAAAGGCGTTATGGCTACACCTTC.